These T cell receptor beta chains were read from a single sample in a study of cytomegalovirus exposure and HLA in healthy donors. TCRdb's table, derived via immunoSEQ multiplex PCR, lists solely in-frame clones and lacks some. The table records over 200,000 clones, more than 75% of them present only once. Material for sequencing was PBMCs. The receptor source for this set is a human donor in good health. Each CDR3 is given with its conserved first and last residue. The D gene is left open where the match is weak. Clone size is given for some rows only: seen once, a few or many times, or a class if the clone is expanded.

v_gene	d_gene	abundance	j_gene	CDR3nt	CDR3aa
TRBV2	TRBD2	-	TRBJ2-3	TGTGCCAGCAGCCGGGGGACTAGCGGGACACAGTATTTT	CASSRGTSGTQYF
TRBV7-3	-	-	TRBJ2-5	TGTGCCAGCAGCTTAGGAGGGAGCGGAGAGACCCAGTACTTC	CASSLGGSGETQYF
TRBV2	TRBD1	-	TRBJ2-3	TGTGCCAGCAGTGTGGGACAGGGGCGGTCCACAGATACGCAGTATTTT	CASSVGQGRSTDTQYF
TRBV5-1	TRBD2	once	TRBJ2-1	TGCGCCAGCAGCCCCGGGGTAGCGGGGGATCACAATGAGCAGTTCTTC	CASSPGVAGDHNEQFF
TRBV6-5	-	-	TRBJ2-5	TGTGCCAGCAGTTACTCTCTAGCGTTCCAAGAGACCCAGTACTTC	CASSYSLAFQETQYF
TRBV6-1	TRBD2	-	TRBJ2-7	TGTGCCAGCAGGAGCTCTAGCGGAGAAGACTACGAGCAGTACTTC	CASRSSSGEDYEQYF
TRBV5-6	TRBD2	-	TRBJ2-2	TGTGCCAGCAGCTTGCCCGGCGGGAGTGGCACCGGGGAGCTGTTTTTT	CASSLPGGSGTGELFF
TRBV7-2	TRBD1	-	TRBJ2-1	TGTGCCAGCAGCCCCCGGGACAGGGGTCCTTACAATGAGCAGTTCTTC	CASSPRDRGPYNEQFF
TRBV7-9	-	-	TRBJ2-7	TGTGCCAGCAGCTTAACAGGGACCCACGAGCAGTACTTC	CASSLTGTHEQYF
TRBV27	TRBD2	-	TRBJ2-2	TGTGCCAGCAGCCCAGCGGGAGCTGGCACCGGGGAGCTGTTTTTT	CASSPAGAGTGELFF
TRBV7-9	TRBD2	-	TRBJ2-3	TGTGCCAGCAGCTTAGTCCTAGCGGGAGTGTACACGCAGTATTTT	CASSLVLAGVYTQYF
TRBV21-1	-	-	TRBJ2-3	TGTGCCAGCAGCGACGGACTAGCGGGAGCTGTTGGGAAAGATACGCAGTATTTT	CASSDGLAGAVGKDTQYF
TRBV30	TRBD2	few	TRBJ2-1	TGTGCCTGGAGTAGCGGGGGTCACTCCTACAATGAGCAGTTCTTC	CAWSSGGHSYNEQFF
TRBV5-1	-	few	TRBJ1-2	TGCGCCAGCAGCCCCCTAGGGACATCGGAAGGCTACACCTTC	CASSPLGTSEGYTF
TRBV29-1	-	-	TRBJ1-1	TGCAGCGTTGAGCGGGGGTCGGGGACTGAAGCTTTCTTT	CSVERGSGTEAFF
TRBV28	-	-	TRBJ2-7	TGTGCCAGCAGTTGGCGGACAGCCTACGAGCAGTACTTC	CASSWRTAYEQYF
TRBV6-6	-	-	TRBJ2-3	TGTGCCAGCATCCCTTACCAGGAGGCAGATACGCAGTATTTT	CASIPYQEADTQYF
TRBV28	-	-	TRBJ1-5	TGTGCCAGCACCCATGTTCAGGGCCTCCAGCCCCAGCATTTT	CASTHVQGLQPQHF
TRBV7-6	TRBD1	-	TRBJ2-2	TGTGCCAGCAGCGCGACAGGGGTCACCGGGGAGCTGTTTTTT	CASSATGVTGELFF
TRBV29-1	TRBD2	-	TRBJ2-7	TGCAGCGTTGGCGGGAGCAACGAGCAGTACTTC	CSVGGSNEQYF
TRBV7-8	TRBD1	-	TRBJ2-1	TGTGCCAGCAGCTTTACGGCAGGGGGCTCGGGGGAGCAGTTCTTC	CASSFTAGGSGEQFF
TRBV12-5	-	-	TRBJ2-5	TGTGCTAGTGCCCTCCTCAGGGACAACCAAGAGACCCAGTACTTC	CASALLRDNQETQYF
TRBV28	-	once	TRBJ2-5	TGTGCCAGCAGTTCGGTAGATGGGGCGGGACTCCCCCCCGTTAGCACCCAGTACTTC	CASSSVDGAGLPPVSTQYF
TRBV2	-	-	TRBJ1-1	TGTGCCAGCATTATCCAGGAGAACACTGAAGCTTTCTTT	CASIIQENTEAFF
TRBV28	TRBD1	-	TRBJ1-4	TGTGCCAGCAGCCCCCACCAGGGGGCGGCAACTAATGAAAAACTGTTTTTT	CASSPHQGAATNEKLFF
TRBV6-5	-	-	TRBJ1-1	TGTGCCAGCAGGCGCGACACCCGAATGGCTGAAGCTTTCTTT	CASRRDTRMAEAFF
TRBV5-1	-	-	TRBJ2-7	TGCGCCAGCAGCTTGGGGCAGGTTAGCTCCTACGAGCAGTACTTC	CASSLGQVSSYEQYF
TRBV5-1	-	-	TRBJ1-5	TGCGCCAGCAGCTTGGGAGATATCAGCAATCAGCCCCAGCATTTT	CASSLGDISNQPQHF
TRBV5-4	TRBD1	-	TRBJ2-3	TGTGCCAGCAGACCAACAGGGGGCGCATCTAAGTCAGATACGCAGTATTTT	CASRPTGGASKSDTQYF
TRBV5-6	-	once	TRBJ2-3	TGTGCCAGCAGCCCTAGCCTAGGGAGCACAGATACGCAGTATTTT	CASSPSLGSTDTQYF
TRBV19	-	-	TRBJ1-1	TGTGCCAGTAGTGAAAACCGGGACATAGGTGTGGAGGCTTTCTTT	CASSENRDIGVEAFF
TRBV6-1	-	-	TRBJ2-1	TGTGCCAGCAGTGAAACTAGGCTTGATGAGCAGTTCTTC	CASSETRLDEQFF
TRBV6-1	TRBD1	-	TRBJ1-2	TGTGCCAGCAGGACCCGGGACAGGGGAATGGTTGGCTACACCTTC	CASRTRDRGMVGYTF
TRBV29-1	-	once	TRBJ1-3	TGCAGCGTCGATCCAGGGGCAGGGGGAAACACCATATATTTT	CSVDPGAGGNTIYF
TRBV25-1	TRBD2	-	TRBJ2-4	TGTGCCAGCAGTGAATCGGGGGGGGCCAAAAACATTCAGTACTTC	CASSESGGAKNIQYF
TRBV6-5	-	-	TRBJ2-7	TGTGCCAGCAGCCCTCCGACAGGATACGAGCAGTACTTC	CASSPPTGYEQYF
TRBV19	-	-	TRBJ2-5	TGTGCCAGTAGTATCCAAAATAGGGGAGGAATAGAGACCCAGTACTTC	CASSIQNRGGIETQYF
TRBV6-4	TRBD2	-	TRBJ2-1	TGTGCCAGCAGTTCACTAACGGGGCGGGAGGCCAATGAGCAGTTCTTC	CASSSLTGREANEQFF
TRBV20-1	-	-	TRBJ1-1	TGCAGTCCCCGGGTTAACACTGAAGCTTTCTTT	CSPRVNTEAFF
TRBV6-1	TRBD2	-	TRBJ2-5	TGTGCCAGCAGTGAAACTAGCGGGTCCCAAGAGACCCAGTACTTC	CASSETSGSQETQYF
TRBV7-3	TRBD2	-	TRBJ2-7	TGTGCCAGCAGCTTGGGTGGGACTAGTGGTGAGCAGTACTTC	CASSLGGTSGEQYF
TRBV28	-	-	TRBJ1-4	TGTGCCAGCAGTTCCCGGGTTACTGAAAAACTGTTTTTT	CASSSRVTEKLFF
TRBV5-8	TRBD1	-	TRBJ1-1	TGTGCCAGCAGCTTGGGGGACAGCCGGCGCACTGAAGCTTTCTTT	CASSLGDSRRTEAFF
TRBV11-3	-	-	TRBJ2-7	TGTGCCAGCAGCTTACACAGGACCCACGAGCAGTACTTC	CASSLHRTHEQYF
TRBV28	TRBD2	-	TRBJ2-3	TGTGCCAGCAGTACTCCTGGTCTAGCGGGGGACACAGATACGCAGTATTTT	CASSTPGLAGDTDTQYF
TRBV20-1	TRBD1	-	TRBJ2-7	TGCAGTGCTAGATTGGGGACAGGTAATTCCTTC	CSARLGTGNSF
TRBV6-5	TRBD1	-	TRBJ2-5	TGTGCCATCCGGACAGGGTCTGGGGAGACCCAGTACTTC	CAIRTGSGETQYF
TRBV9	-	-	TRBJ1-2	TGTGCCAGCAGCGTAACTGACTCCGGGACAACCCTTTACCTTAACTATGGCTACACCTTC	CASSVTDSGTTLYLNYGYTF
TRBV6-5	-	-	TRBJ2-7	TGTGCCAGCAGTACTCGTTCCTACGAGCAGTACTTC	CASSTRSYEQYF
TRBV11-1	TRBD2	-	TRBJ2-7	TGTGCCAGCAGCTTCGGGACTAGCGCATACGAGCAGTACTTC	CASSFGTSAYEQYF
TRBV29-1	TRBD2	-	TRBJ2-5	TGCAGCGTTGAGGGTTGGTCTAGCGGAGACGGGACCCAGTACTTC	CSVEGWSSGDGTQYF
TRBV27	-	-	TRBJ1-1	TGTGCCAGCAGTTTATCTAGGGGGATCACTGAAGCTTTCTTT	CASSLSRGITEAFF
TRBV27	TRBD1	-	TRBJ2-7	TGTGCCAGCAGCCCTACGCTCGGGGACAGCTCCTACGAGCAGTACTTC	CASSPTLGDSSYEQYF
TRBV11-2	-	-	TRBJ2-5	TGTGCCAGCAGCGGCCTGGAGACCCAGTACTTC	CASSGLETQYF
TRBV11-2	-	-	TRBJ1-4	TGTGCCAGCAGCACCCGGACAGTTCCAACTAATGAAAAACTGTTTTTT	CASSTRTVPTNEKLFF